The source of this T cell receptor beta chain is a study of beta chain features in type 1 diabetes. Study-wide points: Lower insertion and higher deletion counts appeared at VDJ junctions in type 1 diabetes patients.

Expressed TCRB transcripts got sequenced, as all isolated RNA was reverse transcribed. TCRdb's table, derived via immunoSEQ multiplex PCR, lists solely in-frame clones and lacks some. The sample has 350,000 to 450,000 clones, roughly 16% seen once; the top ten hold under 0.02%. This clone appeared a few times. Its matching antigen is unknown. Material: naive CD4+ T cells from blood. This TCR was sampled from a woman between 18 and 29 years old in good health.

The CDR3 sequence: CASSRTGGREKLFF. DNA of the CDR3: TGTGCCAGCAGCCGTACAGGGGGAAGAGAAAAACTGTTTTTT. The rearrangement links TRBV11-1 to TRBJ1-4, with TRBD1 matching 8 bases. With 5 bases clipped from V and 8 bases from J, the junction kept 7 bases outside the gene matches. Germline V gene lookup returns CDR1 SGHAT and CDR2 FQDESV (reference sequence). The CDR3 totals 14 residues.